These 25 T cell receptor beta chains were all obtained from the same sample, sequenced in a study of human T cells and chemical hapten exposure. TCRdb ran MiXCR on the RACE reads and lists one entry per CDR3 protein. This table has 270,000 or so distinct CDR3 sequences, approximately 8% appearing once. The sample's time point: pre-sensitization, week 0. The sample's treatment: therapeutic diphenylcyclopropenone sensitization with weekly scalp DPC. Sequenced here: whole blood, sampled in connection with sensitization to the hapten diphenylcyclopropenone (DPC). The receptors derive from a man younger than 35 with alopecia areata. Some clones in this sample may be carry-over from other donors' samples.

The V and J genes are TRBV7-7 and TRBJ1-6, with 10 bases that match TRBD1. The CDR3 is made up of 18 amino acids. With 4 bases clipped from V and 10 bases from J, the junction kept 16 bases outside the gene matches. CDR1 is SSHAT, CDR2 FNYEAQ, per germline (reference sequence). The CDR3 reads CASSSTLAGTGDVSPLHF. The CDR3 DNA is TGTGCCAGCAGCTCCACCCTAGCAGGGACAGGGGACGTCTCACCCCTCCACTTT. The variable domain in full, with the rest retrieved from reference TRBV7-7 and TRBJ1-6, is GAGVSQSPRYKVTKRGQDVTLRCDPISSHATLYWYQQALGQGPEFLTYFNYEAQPDKSGLPSDRFSAERPEGSISTLTIQRTEQRDSAMYRCASSSTLAGTGDVSPLHFGNGTRLTVT.

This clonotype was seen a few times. CDR3 bases: TGTGCCAGCAGCCCTTACGGGGGAGAGGGCCCTAGCACAGATACGCAGTATTTT. This translates into CASSPYGGEGPSTDTQYF. This chain joins TRBV7-8 and TRBJ2-3, with D possibly matching TRBD2 (6 bases). The germline V and J ends were trimmed by 5 bases and 0 bases, with 21 bases remaining between them. Germline CDR1 is SGHVS and CDR2 is FQNEAQ. The CDR3 totals 18 residues.

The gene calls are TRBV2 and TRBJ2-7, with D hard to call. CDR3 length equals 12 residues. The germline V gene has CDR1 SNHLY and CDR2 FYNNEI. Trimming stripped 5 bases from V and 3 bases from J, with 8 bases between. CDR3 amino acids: CASSSWGYEQYF. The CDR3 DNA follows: TGTGCCAGCAGTTCGTGGGGCTACGAGCAGTACTTC.

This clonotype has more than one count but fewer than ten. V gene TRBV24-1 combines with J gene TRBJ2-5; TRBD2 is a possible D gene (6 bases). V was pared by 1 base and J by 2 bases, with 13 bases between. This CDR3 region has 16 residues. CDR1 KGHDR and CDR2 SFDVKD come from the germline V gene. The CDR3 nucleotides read TGTGCCACCAGTGATTTCCCCATGACTAGTCAAGAGACCCAGTACTTC. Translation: CATSDFPMTSQETQYF.

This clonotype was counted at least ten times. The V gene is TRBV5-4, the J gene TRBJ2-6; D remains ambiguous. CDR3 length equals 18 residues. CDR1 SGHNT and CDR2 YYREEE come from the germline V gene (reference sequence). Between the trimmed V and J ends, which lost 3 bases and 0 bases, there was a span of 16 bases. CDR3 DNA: TGTGCCAGCAGCTCGCTCGTTACAGTCAGCTCTGGGGCCAACGTCCTGACTTTC. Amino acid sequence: CASSSLVTVSSGANVLTF.

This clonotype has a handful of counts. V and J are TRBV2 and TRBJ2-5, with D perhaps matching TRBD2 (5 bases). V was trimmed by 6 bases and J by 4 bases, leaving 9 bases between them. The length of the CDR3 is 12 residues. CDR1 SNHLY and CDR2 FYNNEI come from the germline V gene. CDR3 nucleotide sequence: TGTGCCAGCAGGGCTAGCCCAGAGACCCAGTACTTC. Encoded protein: CASRASPETQYF.

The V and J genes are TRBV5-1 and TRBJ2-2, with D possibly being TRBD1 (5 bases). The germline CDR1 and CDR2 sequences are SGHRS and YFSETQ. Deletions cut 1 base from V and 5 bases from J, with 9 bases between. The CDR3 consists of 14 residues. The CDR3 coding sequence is TGCGCCAGCAGCTTGCCCAGGGATACCGGGGAGCTGTTTTTT. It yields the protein CASSLPRDTGELFF.

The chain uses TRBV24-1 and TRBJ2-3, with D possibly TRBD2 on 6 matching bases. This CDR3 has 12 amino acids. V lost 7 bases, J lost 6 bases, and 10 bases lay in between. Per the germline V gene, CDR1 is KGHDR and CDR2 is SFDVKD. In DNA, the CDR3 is TGTGCCACCAGGGGGACTTTGGATACGCAGTATTTT. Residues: CATRGTLDTQYF.

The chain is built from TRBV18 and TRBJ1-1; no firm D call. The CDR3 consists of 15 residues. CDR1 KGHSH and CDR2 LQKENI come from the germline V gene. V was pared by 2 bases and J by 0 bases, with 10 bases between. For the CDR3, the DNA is TGTGCCAGCTCACCAACAGACGGGATGAACACTGAAGCTTTCTTT. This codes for CASSPTDGMNTEAFF.

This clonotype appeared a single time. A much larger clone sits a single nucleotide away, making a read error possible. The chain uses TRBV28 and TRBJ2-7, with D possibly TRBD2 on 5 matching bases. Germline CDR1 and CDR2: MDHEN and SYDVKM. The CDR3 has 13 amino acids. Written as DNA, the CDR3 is TGTGCCAGCAGTTTATTATCCGACTACGGGCAGTACTTC. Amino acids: CASSLLSDYGQYF.

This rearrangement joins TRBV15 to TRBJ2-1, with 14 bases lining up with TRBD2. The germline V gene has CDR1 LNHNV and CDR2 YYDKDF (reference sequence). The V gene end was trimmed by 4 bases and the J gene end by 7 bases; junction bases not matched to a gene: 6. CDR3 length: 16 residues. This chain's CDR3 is CATSILGTSGGNEQFF. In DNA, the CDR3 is TGTGCCACCAGCATCCTCGGGACTAGCGGGGGAAATGAGCAGTTCTTC. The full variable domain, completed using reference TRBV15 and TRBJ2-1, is DAMVIQNPRYQVTQFGKPVTLSCSQTLNHNVMYWYQQKSSQAPKLLFHYYDKDFNNEADTPDNFQSRRPNTSFCFLDIRSPGLGDTAMYLCATSILGTSGGNEQFFGPGTRLTVL.

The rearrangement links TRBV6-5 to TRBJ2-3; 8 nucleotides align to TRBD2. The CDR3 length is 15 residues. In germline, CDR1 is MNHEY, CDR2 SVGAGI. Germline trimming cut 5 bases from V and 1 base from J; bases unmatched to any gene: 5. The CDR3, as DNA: TGTGCCAGCAGTCGTAGCGGGGTGGGCACAGATACGCAGTATTTT. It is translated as CASSRSGVGTDTQYF.

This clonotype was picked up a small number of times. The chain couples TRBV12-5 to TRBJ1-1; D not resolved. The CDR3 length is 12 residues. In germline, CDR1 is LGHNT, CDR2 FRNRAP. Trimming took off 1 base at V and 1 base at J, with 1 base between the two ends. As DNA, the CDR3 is TGTGCTAGTGGTTTGGAGAACACTGAAGCTTTCTTT. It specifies CASGLENTEAFF.

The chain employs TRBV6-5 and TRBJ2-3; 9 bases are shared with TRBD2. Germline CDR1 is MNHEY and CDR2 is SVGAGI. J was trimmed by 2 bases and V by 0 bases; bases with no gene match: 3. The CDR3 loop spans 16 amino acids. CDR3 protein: CASSYSAGGYTDTQYF. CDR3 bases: TGTGCCAGCAGTTACTCGGCGGGGGGGTACACAGATACGCAGTATTTT.

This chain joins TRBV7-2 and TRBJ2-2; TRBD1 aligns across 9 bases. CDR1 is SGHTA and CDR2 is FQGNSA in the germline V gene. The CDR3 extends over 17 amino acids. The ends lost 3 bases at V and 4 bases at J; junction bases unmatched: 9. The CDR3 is CASSFLPGQGSTGELFF. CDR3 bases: TGTGCCAGCAGCTTTCTACCGGGACAGGGATCCACCGGGGAGCTGTTTTTT.

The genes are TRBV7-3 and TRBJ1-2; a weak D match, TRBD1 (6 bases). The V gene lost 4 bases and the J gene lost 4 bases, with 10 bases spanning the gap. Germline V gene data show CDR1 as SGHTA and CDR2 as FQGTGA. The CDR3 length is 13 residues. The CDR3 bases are TGTGCCAGCAGCTACGGGGACACCTATGGCTACACCTTC. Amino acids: CASSYGDTYGYTF.

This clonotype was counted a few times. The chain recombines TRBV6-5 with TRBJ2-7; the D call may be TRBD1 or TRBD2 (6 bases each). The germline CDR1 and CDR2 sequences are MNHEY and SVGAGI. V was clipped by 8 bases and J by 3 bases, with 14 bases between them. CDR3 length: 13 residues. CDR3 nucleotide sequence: TGTGCCAGCTCATTGGAGGGGGGCTACGAGCAGTACTTC. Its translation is CASSLEGGYEQYF.

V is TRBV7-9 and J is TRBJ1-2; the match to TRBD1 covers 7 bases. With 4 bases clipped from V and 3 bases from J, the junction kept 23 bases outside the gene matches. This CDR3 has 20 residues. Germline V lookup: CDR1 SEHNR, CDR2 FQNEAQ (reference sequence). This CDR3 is CASSSNRPTGTTADHYGYTF. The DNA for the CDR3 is TGTGCCAGCAGCTCAAACCGCCCGACAGGGACCACGGCGGACCACTATGGCTACACCTTC.

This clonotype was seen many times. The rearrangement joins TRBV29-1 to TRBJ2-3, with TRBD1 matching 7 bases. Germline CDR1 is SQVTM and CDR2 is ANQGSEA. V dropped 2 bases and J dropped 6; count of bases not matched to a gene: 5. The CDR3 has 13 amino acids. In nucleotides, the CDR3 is TGCAGCGTTGAATGGGACAGAAGGGATACGCAGTATTTT. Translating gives CSVEWDRRDTQYF.

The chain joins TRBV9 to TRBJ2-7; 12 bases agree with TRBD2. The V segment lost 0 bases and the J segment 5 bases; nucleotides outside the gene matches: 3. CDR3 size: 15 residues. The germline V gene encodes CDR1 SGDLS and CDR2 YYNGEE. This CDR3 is CASSVGGLAGNEQYF. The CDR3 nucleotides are TGTGCCAGCAGCGTAGGAGGACTAGCGGGAAACGAGCAGTACTTC.

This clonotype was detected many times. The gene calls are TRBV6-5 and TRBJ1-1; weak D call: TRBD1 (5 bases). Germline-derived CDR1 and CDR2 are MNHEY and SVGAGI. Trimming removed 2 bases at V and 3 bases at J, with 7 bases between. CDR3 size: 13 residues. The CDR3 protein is CASSYEGDTEAFF. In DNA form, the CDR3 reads TGTGCCAGCAGTTACGAAGGGGACACTGAAGCTTTCTTT.

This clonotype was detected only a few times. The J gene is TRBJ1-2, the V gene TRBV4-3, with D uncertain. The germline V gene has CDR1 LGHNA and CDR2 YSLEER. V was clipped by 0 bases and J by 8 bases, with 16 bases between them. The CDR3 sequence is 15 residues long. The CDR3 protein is CASSQDWISREGYTF. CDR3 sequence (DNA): TGCGCCAGCAGCCAAGATTGGATCTCTCGCGAAGGCTACACCTTC.

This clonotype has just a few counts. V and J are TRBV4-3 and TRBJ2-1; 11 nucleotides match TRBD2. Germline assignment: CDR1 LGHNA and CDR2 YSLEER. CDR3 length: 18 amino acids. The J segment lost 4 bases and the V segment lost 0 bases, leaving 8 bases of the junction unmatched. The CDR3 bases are TGCGCCAGCAGCCAAGATGGTTGGCTAGCGGGGGGATACAATGAGCAGTTCTTC. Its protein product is CASSQDGWLAGGYNEQFF.

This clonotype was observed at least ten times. CDR3 in amino acids: CASSHLAGGNYNEQFF. CDR3 nucleotides: TGCGCCAGCAGCCATTTAGCGGGGGGGAACTACAATGAGCAGTTCTTC. The chain links TRBV4-1 to TRBJ2-1, with 11 bases lining up with TRBD2. CDR1 is MGHRA and CDR2 is YSYEKL in the germline V gene. J was trimmed by 3 bases and V by 3 bases; bases with no gene match: 4. The CDR3 contains 16 residues.

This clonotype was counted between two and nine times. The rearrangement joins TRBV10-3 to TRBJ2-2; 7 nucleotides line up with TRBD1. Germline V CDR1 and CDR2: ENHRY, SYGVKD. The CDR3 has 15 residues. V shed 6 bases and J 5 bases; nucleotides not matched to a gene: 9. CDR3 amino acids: CAIRPGTEFTGELFF. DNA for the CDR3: TGTGCCATCAGGCCCGGGACAGAGTTTACCGGGGAGCTGTTTTTT.